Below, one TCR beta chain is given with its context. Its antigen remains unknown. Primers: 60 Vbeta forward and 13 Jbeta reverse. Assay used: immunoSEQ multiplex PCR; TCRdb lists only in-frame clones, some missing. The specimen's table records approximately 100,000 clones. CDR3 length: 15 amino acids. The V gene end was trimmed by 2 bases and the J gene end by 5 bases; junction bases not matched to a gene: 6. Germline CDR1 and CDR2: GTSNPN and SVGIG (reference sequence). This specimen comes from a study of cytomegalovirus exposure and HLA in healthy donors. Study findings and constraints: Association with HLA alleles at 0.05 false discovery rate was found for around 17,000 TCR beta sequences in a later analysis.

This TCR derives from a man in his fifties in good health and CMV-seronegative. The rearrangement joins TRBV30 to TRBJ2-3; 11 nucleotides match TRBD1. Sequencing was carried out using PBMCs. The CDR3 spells CAWSRDRGKEDTQYF. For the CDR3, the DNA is TGTGCCTGGAGTCGGGACAGGGGGAAAGAAGATACGCAGTATTTT.